These 26 T cell receptor beta chains share one sample of origin, sequenced in a study. Via MiXCR, TCRdb re-called the RT-PCR reads, giving one row per CDR3 protein. The sample lists more than 550,000 distinct CDR3 sequences, 14% seen once, with 3.6% in the top ten. Sequences were obtained from memory CD4+ T cells from blood. The receptors originated from a female donor in good health, serving as a healthy control.

This clonotype was observed many times. The chain links TRBV3-1 to TRBJ2-5; D unclear. The CDR3 is made up of 13 amino acids. In germline, CDR1 is LGHDT, CDR2 YNNKEL (reference sequence). V was clipped by 0 bases and J by 5 bases, with 7 bases between them. The CDR3 reads CASSQEGWETQYF. The CDR3 region has the DNA TGTGCCAGCAGCCAAGAGGGTTGGGAGACCCAGTACTTC.

This clonotype was seen more than once but under ten times. The J gene is TRBJ2-2, the V gene TRBV20-1; maybe TRBD2 (5 bases). Trimming cost V 3 bases and J 8 bases, with 13 bases left between them. Per germline, CDR1 DFQATT and CDR2 SNEGSKA (reference sequence). The CDR3 sequence is 13 residues long. The CDR3 DNA reads as TGCAGTGCTAGTAGGGCCCGGAGGGGGGAGCTGTTTTTT. Protein product: CSASRARRGELFF.

This sequence joins TRBV18 and TRBJ2-2; no clear D gene. Germline values: CDR1 KGHSH, CDR2 LQKENI. Trimming took off 1 base at V and 2 bases at J, with 8 bases between the two ends. CDR3 length: 15 amino acids. CDR3 residues: CASSPLGTNTGELFF. DNA for the CDR3: TGTGCCAGCTCACCACTTGGAACCAACACCGGGGAGCTGTTTTTT.

This chain links TRBV5-1 with TRBJ2-3; 8 nucleotides match TRBD1. Germline V lookup: CDR1 SGHRS, CDR2 YFSETQ. The CDR3 is 14 amino acids. V lost 3 bases to trimming and J lost 5 bases; unmatched junction nucleotides: 5. The CDR3 coding sequence is TGCGCCAGCAGCTCGGACAGGGATGGAGATACGCAGTATTTT. Protein sequence: CASSSDRDGDTQYF.

This clonotype turned up a few times. The chain recombines TRBV5-1 with TRBJ2-7; 7 positions match TRBD1. CDR1 and CDR2 (germline): SGHRS, YFSETQ. The V segment lost 3 bases and the J segment 6 bases; nucleotides outside the gene matches: 6. The CDR3 extends over 13 amino acids. In DNA, the CDR3 is TGCGCCAGCAGCTATGGACAGGTGGGCGAGCAGTACTTC. Protein product: CASSYGQVGEQYF.

This clonotype was seen many times. The chain joins TRBV6-4 to TRBJ1-1, with D perhaps TRBD1 (5 bases). V was cut by 5 bases and J by 4 bases, with 11 bases left in between. Germline V gene lookup returns CDR1 MRHNA and CDR2 SNTAGT. The CDR3 is 13 amino acids. DNA of the CDR3: TGTGCCAGCAGTTTCGAGGGGACCACTGAAGCTTTCTTT. This translates into CASSFEGTTEAFF.

In its sample, this clonotype was seen many times. The V gene is TRBV20-1, the J gene TRBJ2-3; D is unclear. This CDR3 spans 12 amino acids. CDR1 is DFQATT and CDR2 is SNEGSKA in the germline V gene (reference sequence). Between the trimmed V and J ends, which lost 2 bases and 3 bases, there was a span of 6 bases. This chain's CDR3 is CSARPSTDTQYF. In DNA form, the CDR3 reads TGCAGTGCTAGACCCAGTACAGATACGCAGTATTTT.

This clonotype turned up a few times. V is TRBV27 and J is TRBJ2-3, with D possibly matching TRBD2 (7 bases). The V end lost 6 bases, the J end lost 2 bases, and 27 bases lay between the germline ends. The CDR3 sequence is 19 residues long. Germline V lookup: CDR1 MNHEY, CDR2 SMNVEV (reference sequence). CDR3 region: CASSFGQRGGGLFTDTQYF. CDR3 coding DNA: TGTGCCAGCAGCTTTGGACAGCGTGGGGGGGGCTTGTTCACAGATACGCAGTATTTT.

The V and J genes are TRBV25-1 and TRBJ2-2; 7 nucleotides match TRBD1. The germline V gene encodes CDR1 MGHDK and CDR2 SYGVNS. V lost 3 bases to trimming and J lost 0 bases; unmatched junction nucleotides: 4. This CDR3 has 16 amino acids. Here the CDR3 DNA reads TGTGCCAGCAGTGAGACAGGGATTTCGAACACCGGGGAGCTGTTTTTT. Its protein product is CASSETGISNTGELFF.

The table lists this clonotype with many counts. J is TRBJ2-3 and V is TRBV12-3 or TRBV12-4; D is possibly TRBD2 (6 bases). The CDR3 contains 12 residues. V dropped 1 base and J dropped 9 bases, with 8 bases sitting between them. This CDR3 is CASSLDGRTQYF. The CDR3 nucleotides are TGTGCCAGCAGTTTAGACGGGAGAACGCAGTATTTT.

This clonotype was seen at least ten times. The chain joins TRBV11-2 to TRBJ2-1; tentatively, D is TRBD2 (6 bases). Deletions cut 1 base from V and 8 bases from J, with 12 bases between. This CDR3 is built from 14 residues. Germline values: CDR1 SGHAT, CDR2 FQNNGV. In DNA, the CDR3 is TGTGCCAGCAGCTTAGCGGGAGTAGTAGATGAGCAGTTCTTC. As protein: CASSLAGVVDEQFF.

Ten or more counts support this clonotype. The CDR3 DNA is TGTGCCAGCAGCTACGGGACTAGCGGGGACCCCCAGTACTTC. Translation gives CASSYGTSGDPQYF. The chain combines TRBV7-9 with TRBJ2-5; TRBD2 aligns across 13 bases. V lost 4 bases, J lost 9 bases, and 5 bases stayed unmatched. This CDR3 has 14 residues. Germline-derived CDR1 and CDR2 are SEHNR and FQNEAQ (reference sequence).

This clonotype showed up just a few times. The V and J genes are TRBV7-2 and TRBJ2-3, with 9 nucleotides matching TRBD1. The CDR3 is 17 amino acids. From germline, CDR1 is SGHTA and CDR2 FQGNSA. V dropped 5 bases and J dropped 3; count of bases not matched to a gene: 12. The CDR3 region is CASSGPNRGLGTDTQYF. The CDR3 nucleotides are TGTGCCAGCAGCGGCCCGAACAGGGGGCTAGGAACAGATACGCAGTATTTT.

This clonotype was found many times. V gene TRBV20-1 combines with J gene TRBJ2-7, with unresolved D. Trimming removed 6 bases at V and 0 bases at J, with 12 bases between. The length of the CDR3 is 13 residues. CDR1 is DFQATT, CDR2 SNEGSKA, per germline (reference sequence). CDR3 bases: TGCAGTGCGGTCAGGTCAAGCTCCTACGAGCAGTACTTC. This encodes CSAVRSSSYEQYF.

This clonotype was picked up many times. This chain joins TRBV15 and TRBJ2-2; D remains unclear. The V and J ends lost 0 bases and 5 bases respectively, with 13 bases between them. CDR1 and CDR2 (germline): LNHNV, YYDKDF (reference sequence). This CDR3 region has 16 residues. Here the CDR3 reads CATSRDKSVGTGELFF. CDR3 nucleotide sequence: TGTGCCACCAGCAGAGATAAAAGCGTTGGTACCGGGGAGCTGTTTTTT.

This clonotype was detected many times. The CDR3 here is CASSLVDRPTQYF. The CDR3 DNA follows: TGTGCCAGCAGCTTAGTCGACAGACCGACCCAGTACTTC. The chain couples TRBV7-2 to TRBJ2-5, with TRBD1 as a possible D gene (5 bases). The CDR3 contains 13 residues. Germline assignment: CDR1 SGHTA and CDR2 FQGNSA. Trimming stripped 1 base from V and 7 bases from J, with 10 bases between.

This chain joins TRBV20-1 and TRBJ2-1; no reliable D call. Trimming took off 5 bases at V and 4 bases at J, with 15 bases between the two ends. The CDR3 is 14 residues long. The germline gives CDR1 DFQATT, CDR2 SNEGSKA (reference sequence). The CDR3 DNA reads TGCAGTGCTGGCGACCCGGGCCTTTACAATGAGCAGTTCTTC. Protein: CSAGDPGLYNEQFF.

The J gene is TRBJ2-1, the V gene TRBV3-1; D may correspond to TRBD1 or TRBD2 (7 bases each). The CDR3 is 17 amino acids. Per the germline V gene, CDR1 is LGHDT and CDR2 is YNNKEL (reference sequence). The germline V and J ends were trimmed by 1 base and 2 bases, with 15 bases remaining between them. CDR3 coding DNA: TGTGCCAGCAGCCAAGGGAACAGGGGAGGGACCTACAATGAGCAGTTCTTC. It encodes CASSQGNRGGTYNEQFF.

This rearrangement joins TRBV3-1 to TRBJ2-5; 12 bases match TRBD2. Trimming took 4 bases from V and 1 from J; bases not matched to a gene: 7. The germline V gene encodes CDR1 LGHDT and CDR2 YNNKEL (reference sequence). CDR3 length: 17 residues. The CDR3 coding sequence is TGTGCCAGCAGCCTTTCTAGCGGGAGGGTTATCCAAGAGACCCAGTACTTC. Protein sequence: CASSLSSGRVIQETQYF.

The sample holds a few counts of this clonotype. The chain links TRBV5-1 to TRBJ2-7; 8 bases match TRBD2. The CDR3 extends over 16 amino acids. Germline CDR1 reads SGHRS; CDR2 reads YFSETQ. V dropped 0 bases and J dropped 0; count of bases not matched to a gene: 5. This CDR3 reads CASSLGSGGSSYEQYF. In DNA form, the CDR3 reads TGCGCCAGCAGCTTGGGCAGCGGGGGAAGCTCCTACGAGCAGTACTTC. Filled out from reference TRBV5-1 and TRBJ2-7, the complete variable domain reads KAGVTQTPRYLIKTRGQQVTLSCSPISGHRSVSWYQQTPGQGLQFLFEYFSETQRNKGNFPGRFSGRQFSNSRSEMNVSTLELGDSALYLCASSLGSGGSSYEQYFGPGTRLTVT.

The J gene is TRBJ2-1, the V gene TRBV6-2 or TRBV6-3; TRBD2 matches 12 bases. V trimming: 6 bases; J trimming: 6 bases; junction bases outside the gene matches: 12. Germline V gene data show CDR1 as MNHEY and CDR2 as SVGEGT. CDR3 length equals 17 residues. The CDR3 spells CASRPTSGSGSSNEQFF. CDR3 DNA sequence: TGTGCCAGCAGGCCGACTAGCGGGAGTGGGTCCAGCAATGAGCAGTTCTTC.

The genes are TRBV7-2 and TRBJ2-7; possible D gene TRBD2, 6 bases. Germline lookup yields CDR1 SGHTA and CDR2 FQGNSA. The CDR3 loop spans 13 amino acids. V lost 2 bases, J lost 4 bases, and 9 bases lay in between. In nucleotides, the CDR3 is TGTGCCAGCAGCTTAAACCGGGAGTACGAGCAGTACTTC. It yields the protein CASSLNREYEQYF.

The rearrangement joins TRBV27 to TRBJ1-1, with D perhaps matching TRBD1 (6 bases). The CDR3 covers 13 residues. CDR1 is MNHEY, CDR2 SMNVEV, per germline (reference sequence). V lost 7 bases, J lost 6 bases, and 15 bases lay in between. This CDR3 reads CASTKQGSAEAFF. DNA for the CDR3: TGTGCCAGCACCAAACAGGGAAGTGCTGAAGCTTTCTTT.

This clonotype has a count of ten or more. The chain is built from TRBV6-5 and TRBJ1-5; no clear D. V was cut by 7 bases and J by 4 bases, with 11 bases left in between. The germline V gene encodes CDR1 MNHEY and CDR2 SVGAGI. The length of the CDR3 is 13 residues. The DNA for the CDR3 is TGTGCCAGCAAGCCCACCTTTAATCAGCCCCAGCATTTT. Its protein product is CASKPTFNQPQHF.

This clonotype was counted at least ten times. V and J are TRBV9 and TRBJ2-7, with 7 bases lining up with TRBD1. Trimming cost V 4 bases and J 2 bases; bases outside gene matches: 6. The germline gives CDR1 SGDLS, CDR2 YYNGEE. The CDR3 is made up of 14 amino acids. CDR3 residues: CASSPTGITYEQYF. In nucleotides, the CDR3 is TGTGCCAGCAGCCCGACAGGGATTACCTACGAGCAGTACTTC.

This clonotype came up many times. The chain couples TRBV5-5 to TRBJ2-1, with D tentatively TRBD1 (5 bases). Germline V lookup: CDR1 SGHKS, CDR2 YYEKEE (reference sequence). The CDR3 sequence is 13 residues long. Trimming cost V 3 bases and J 5 bases, with 9 bases left between them. In DNA, the CDR3 is TGTGCCAGCAGCTACCTAGGGGACAATGAGCAGTTCTTC. Residues: CASSYLGDNEQFF.